This TCR beta chain came from a study of identical twins. Notes on the study in general: The presence of invariant MAIT and iNKT cells could partly confound analyses of zero-insertion sequences. It was cross-sectional statistical analysis, not following the same donors, that the conclusions relied on.

Comment on this clonotype: Its antigen is not identified.

Trimming stripped 6 bases from V and 6 bases from J, with 21 bases between. Germline V CDR1 and CDR2: MNHEY, SMNVEV (reference sequence). The CDR3 covers 15 residues. Template switching added a universal primer site; cDNA carried unique molecular identifiers. TCRdb reprocessed the 5' RACE reads via MiXCR and lists one record per CDR3 protein. This sample has about 530,000 distinct CDR3 sequences; around 22% occur once, and the top ten carry around 0.47%. This sample also belongs to another study, concerning yellow fever vaccine responses in identical twins. That work adds: Reportedly, twins' vaccine T cell responses looked partly convergent and partly personalized.

This chain uses TRBV27 with TRBJ2-7; a possible D gene is TRBD1 (6 bases). The sequenced sample consisted of CD4+ T cells sorted from blood. The clonotype comes from a woman under 30 in good health. CDR3 sequence: CASSPRATGPSEQYF. DNA for the CDR3: TGTGCCAGCAGCCCCCGAGCGACAGGTCCCTCCGAGCAGTACTTC.